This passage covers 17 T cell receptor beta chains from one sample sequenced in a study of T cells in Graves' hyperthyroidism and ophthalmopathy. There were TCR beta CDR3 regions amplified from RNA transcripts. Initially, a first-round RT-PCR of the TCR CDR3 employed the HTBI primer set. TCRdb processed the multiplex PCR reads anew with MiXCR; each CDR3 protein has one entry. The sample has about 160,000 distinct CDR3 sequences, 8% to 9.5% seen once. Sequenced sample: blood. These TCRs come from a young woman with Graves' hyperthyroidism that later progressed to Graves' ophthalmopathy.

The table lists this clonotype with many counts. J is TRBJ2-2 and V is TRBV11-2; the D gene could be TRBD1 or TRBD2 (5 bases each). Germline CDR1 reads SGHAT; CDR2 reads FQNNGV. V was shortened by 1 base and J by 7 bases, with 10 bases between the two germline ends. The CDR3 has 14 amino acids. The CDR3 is CASSLGGNGGELFF. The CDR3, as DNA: TGTGCCAGCAGCTTAGGGGGGAATGGCGGGGAGCTGTTTTTT. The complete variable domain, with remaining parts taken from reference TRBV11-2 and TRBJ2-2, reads EAGVAQSPRYKIIEKRQSVAFWCNPISGHATLYWYQQILGQGPKLLIQFQNNGVVDDSQLPKDRFSAERLKGVDSTLKIQPAKLEDSAVYLCASSLGGNGGELFFGEGSRLTVL.

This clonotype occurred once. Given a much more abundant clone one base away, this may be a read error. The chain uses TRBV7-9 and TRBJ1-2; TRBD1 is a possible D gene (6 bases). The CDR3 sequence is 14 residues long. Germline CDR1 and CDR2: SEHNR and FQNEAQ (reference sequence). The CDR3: CAISPQGAVFGYTF. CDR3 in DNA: TGTGCCATCAGCCCACAGGGTGCGGTCTTTGGCTACACCTTC.

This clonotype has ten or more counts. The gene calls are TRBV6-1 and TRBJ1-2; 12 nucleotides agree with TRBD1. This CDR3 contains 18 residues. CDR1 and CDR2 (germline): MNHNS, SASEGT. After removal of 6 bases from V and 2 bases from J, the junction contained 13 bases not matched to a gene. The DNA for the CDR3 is TGTGCCAGCAGAACCCTAACCGGGACAGGGGGCTTAAACTATGGCTACACCTTC. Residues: CASRTLTGTGGLNYGYTF.

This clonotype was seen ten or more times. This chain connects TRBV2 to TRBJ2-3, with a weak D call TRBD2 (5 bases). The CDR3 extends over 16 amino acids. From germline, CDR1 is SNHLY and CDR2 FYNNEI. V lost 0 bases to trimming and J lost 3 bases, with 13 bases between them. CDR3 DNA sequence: TGTGCCAGCAGTGAAGCGCTGGCGGGCCCAACAGATACGCAGTATTTT. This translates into CASSEALAGPTDTQYF.

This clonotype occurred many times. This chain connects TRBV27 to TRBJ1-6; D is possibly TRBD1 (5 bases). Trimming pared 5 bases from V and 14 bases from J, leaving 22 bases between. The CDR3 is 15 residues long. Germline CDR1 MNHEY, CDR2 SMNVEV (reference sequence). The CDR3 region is CASSPWGEVVVTLHF. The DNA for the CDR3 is TGTGCCAGCAGTCCCTGGGGCGAGGTAGTAGTCACCCTCCACTTT.

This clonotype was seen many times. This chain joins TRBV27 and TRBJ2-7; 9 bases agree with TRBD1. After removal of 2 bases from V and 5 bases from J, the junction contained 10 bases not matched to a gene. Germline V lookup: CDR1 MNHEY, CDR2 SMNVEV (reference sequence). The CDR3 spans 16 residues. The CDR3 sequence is CASSLPGTGKVDEQYF. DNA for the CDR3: TGTGCCAGCAGTTTACCAGGGACAGGGAAAGTGGACGAGCAGTACTTC.

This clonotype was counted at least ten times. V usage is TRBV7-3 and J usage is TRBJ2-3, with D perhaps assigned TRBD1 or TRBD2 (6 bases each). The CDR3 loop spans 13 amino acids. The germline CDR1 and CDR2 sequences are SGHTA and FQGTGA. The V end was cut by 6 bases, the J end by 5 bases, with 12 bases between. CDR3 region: CASSLGGQDTQYF. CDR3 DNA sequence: TGTGCCAGCAGTCTCGGGGGACAAGATACGCAGTATTTT.

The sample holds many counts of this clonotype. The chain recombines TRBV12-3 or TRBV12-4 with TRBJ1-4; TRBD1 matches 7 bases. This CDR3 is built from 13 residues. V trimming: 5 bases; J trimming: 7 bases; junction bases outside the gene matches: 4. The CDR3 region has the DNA TGTGCCAGCAGTGGAGGACAGGCTGAAAAACTGTTTTTT. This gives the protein CASSGGQAEKLFF.

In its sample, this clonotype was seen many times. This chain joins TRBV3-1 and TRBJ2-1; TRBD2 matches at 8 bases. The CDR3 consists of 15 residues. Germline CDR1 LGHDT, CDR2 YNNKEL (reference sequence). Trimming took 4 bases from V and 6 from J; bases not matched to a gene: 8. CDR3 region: CASSPVRTSPNEQFF. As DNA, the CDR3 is TGTGCCAGCAGCCCTGTCAGGACTAGCCCCAATGAGCAGTTCTTC.

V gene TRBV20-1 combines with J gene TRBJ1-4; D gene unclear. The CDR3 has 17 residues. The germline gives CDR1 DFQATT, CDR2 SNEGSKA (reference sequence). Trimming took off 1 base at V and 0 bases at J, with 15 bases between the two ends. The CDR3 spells CSARGLFEHTTNEKLFF. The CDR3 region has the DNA TGCAGTGCTAGAGGACTATTCGAGCATACAACTAATGAAAAACTGTTTTTT.

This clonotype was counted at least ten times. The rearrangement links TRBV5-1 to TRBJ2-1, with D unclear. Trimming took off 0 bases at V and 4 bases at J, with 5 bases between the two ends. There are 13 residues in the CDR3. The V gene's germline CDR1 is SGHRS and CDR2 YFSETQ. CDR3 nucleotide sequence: TGCGCCAGCAGCTTGGATGGATACAATGAGCAGTTCTTC. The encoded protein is CASSLDGYNEQFF.

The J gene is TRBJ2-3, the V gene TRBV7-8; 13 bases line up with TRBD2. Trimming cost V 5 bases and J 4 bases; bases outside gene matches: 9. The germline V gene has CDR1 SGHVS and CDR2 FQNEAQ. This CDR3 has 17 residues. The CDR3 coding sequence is TGTGCCAGCAGCCCTCGTACTAGCGGGGGGGCGGCAGATACGCAGTATTTT. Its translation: CASSPRTSGGAADTQYF.

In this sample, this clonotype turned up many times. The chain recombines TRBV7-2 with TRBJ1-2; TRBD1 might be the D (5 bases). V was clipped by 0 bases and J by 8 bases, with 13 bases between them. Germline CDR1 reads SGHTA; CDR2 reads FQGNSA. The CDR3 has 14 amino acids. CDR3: CASSLALSGHGYTF. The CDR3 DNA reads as TGTGCCAGCAGCTTAGCACTTAGCGGACACGGCTACACCTTC.

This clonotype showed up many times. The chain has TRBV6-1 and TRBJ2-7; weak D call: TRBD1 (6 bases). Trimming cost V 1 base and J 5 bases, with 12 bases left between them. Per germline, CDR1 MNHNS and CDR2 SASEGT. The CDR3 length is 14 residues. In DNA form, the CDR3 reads TGTGCCAGCAGTGAAGGGACAGTGCCTCACGAGCAGTACTTC. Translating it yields CASSEGTVPHEQYF.

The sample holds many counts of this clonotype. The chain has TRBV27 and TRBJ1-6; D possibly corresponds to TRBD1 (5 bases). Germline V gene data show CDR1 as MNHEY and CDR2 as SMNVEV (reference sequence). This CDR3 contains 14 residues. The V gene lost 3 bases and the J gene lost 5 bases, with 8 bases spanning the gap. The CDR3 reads CASSLLQDNSPLHF. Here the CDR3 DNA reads TGTGCCAGCAGTTTGTTACAGGATAATTCACCCCTCCACTTT.

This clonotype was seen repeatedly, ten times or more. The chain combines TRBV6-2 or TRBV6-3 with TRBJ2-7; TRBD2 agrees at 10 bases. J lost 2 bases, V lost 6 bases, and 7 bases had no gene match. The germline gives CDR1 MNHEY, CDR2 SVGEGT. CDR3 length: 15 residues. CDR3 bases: TGTGCCAGCAGCCACGATCTAGCGGGGGCCTACGAGCAGTACTTC. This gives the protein CASSHDLAGAYEQYF.

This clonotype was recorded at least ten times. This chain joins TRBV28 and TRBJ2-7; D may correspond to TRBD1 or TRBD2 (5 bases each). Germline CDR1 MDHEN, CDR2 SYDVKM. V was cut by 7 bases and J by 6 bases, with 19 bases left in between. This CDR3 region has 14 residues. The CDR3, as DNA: TGTGCCAGCACCCCTTATGATGGGGGTCCCGAGCAGTACTTC. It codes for CASTPYDGGPEQYF. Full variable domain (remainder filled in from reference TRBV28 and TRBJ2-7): DVKVTQSSRYLVKRTGEKVFLECVQDMDHENMFWYRQDPGLGLRLIYFSYDVKMKEKGDIPEGYSVSREKKERFSLILESASTNQTSMYLCASTPYDGGPEQYFGPGTRLTVT.